The rows below give T cell receptor beta chains drawn from one sample of a study of blood T cell repertoires in COVID-19. Only in-frame clones appear in the TCRdb table, and some are missing; sequencing was by immunoSEQ multiplex PCR. The table includes 180,000 or so clones, around 80% detected once. The specimen sequenced was PBMCs or T cells enriched from blood (not recorded which). Source of these receptors: a woman between 55 and 75 years old who had recovered from COVID-19. Each CDR3 is given with its conserved first and last residue. The D gene is left open where the match is weak. Rows give clone size only sometimes, using once, few, many, or a class for an expanded clone.

V	size	J	D	CDR3	DNA
TRBV30	NA	TRBJ1-2	NA	CAWSMSYGYTF	TGTGCCTGGAGTATGAGCTATGGCTACACCTTC
TRBV19	NA	TRBJ2-7	TRBD1	CASSVYRGGAYEQYF	TGTGCCAGTAGTGTATACAGGGGTGGCGCGTACGAGCAGTACTTC
TRBV27	NA	TRBJ2-3	TRBD2	CASSLSEGTSGRTDTQYF	TGTGCCAGCAGTTTAAGCGAAGGGACTAGCGGGAGGACAGATACGCAGTATTTT
TRBV28	few	TRBJ1-1	NA	CASLGSRSPNTEAFF	TGTGCCAGCCTTGGGTCAAGGAGCCCGAACACTGAAGCTTTCTTT
TRBV2	NA	TRBJ1-4	TRBD1	CASSPMPGTENEKLFF	TGTGCCAGCAGCCCGATGCCCGGGACAGAGAATGAAAAACTGTTTTTT
TRBV3-1/TRBV3-2	NA	TRBJ1-6	NA	CASSPSLEPPLHF	TGTGCCAGCAGCCCTAGCCTTGAACCACCCCTCCACTTT
TRBV5-1	NA	TRBJ1-2	TRBD1	CASSLGGQGARYTF	TGCGCCAGCAGCTTGGGAGGACAGGGAGCTCGCTACACCTTC
TRBV11-3	NA	TRBJ2-3	TRBD2	CASSLSGGTTDTQYF	TGTGCCAGCAGCTTATCCGGGGGGACCACAGATACGCAGTATTTT
TRBV7-9	NA	TRBJ2-2	NA	CASSLGTANTGELFF	TGTGCCAGCAGCTTAGGGACAGCGAACACCGGGGAGCTGTTTTTT
TRBV3-1/TRBV3-2	NA	TRBJ1-1	NA	CASSQEDRNTEAFF	TGTGCCAGCAGCCAAGAGGACAGGAACACTGAAGCTTTCTTT
TRBV11-2	NA	TRBJ1-4	NA	CASSFSPATNEKLFF	TGTGCCAGCAGCTTCTCCCCCGCAACTAATGAAAAACTGTTTTTT
TRBV3-1/TRBV3-2	NA	TRBJ2-4	NA	CASSLLGGDIQYF	TGTGCCAGCAGCCTTCTCGGGGGAGACATTCAGTACTTC
TRBV7-3	NA	TRBJ1-1	NA	CASSWAGNTEAFF	TGTGCCAGCAGCTGGGCAGGGAACACTGAAGCTTTCTTT
TRBV18	NA	TRBJ1-1	NA	CASSPTGVGTEAFF	TGTGCCAGCTCACCGACGGGGGTAGGCACTGAAGCTTTCTTT
TRBV2	NA	TRBJ2-7	NA	CASSDDPGAEQYF	TGTGCCAGCAGTGATGACCCGGGAGCCGAGCAGTACTTC
TRBV5-1	once	TRBJ2-7	TRBD2	CASSLQEGGKHEQYF	TGCGCCAGCAGCCTTCAAGAGGGAGGGAAGCACGAGCAGTACTTC
TRBV13	NA	TRBJ1-1	NA	CASTARTENTEAFF	TGTGCCAGCACTGCACGGACAGAGAACACTGAAGCTTTCTTT
TRBV7-9	NA	TRBJ1-2	TRBD1	CASSLVGTGGRPNYGYTF	TGTGCCAGCAGCTTAGTGGGGACAGGGGGCCGCCCGAACTATGGCTACACCTTC
TRBV9	NA	TRBJ2-5	NA	CASSVEAGARETQYF	TGTGCCAGCAGCGTAGAGGCAGGGGCTCGAGAGACCCAGTACTTC
TRBV2	NA	TRBJ1-2	NA	CASIARVANYGYTF	TGTGCCAGCATAGCCAGGGTAGCTAACTATGGCTACACCTTC
TRBV7-2	NA	TRBJ2-5	NA	CASARVVKETQYF	TGTGCCAGCGCCCGGGTAGTTAAAGAGACCCAGTACTTC
TRBV11-2	NA	TRBJ2-1	TRBD2	CASSSRGDNEQFF	TGTGCCAGCAGCTCCCGGGGGGACAATGAGCAGTTCTTC
TRBV5-1	NA	TRBJ1-1	NA	CASSSNPGSNTEAFF	TGCGCCAGCAGCTCCAATCCAGGCTCGAACACTGAAGCTTTCTTT
TRBV28	NA	TRBJ2-7	NA	CASSLSGYEQYF	TGTGCCAGCAGTTTATCCGGCTACGAGCAGTACTTC
TRBV18	NA	TRBJ1-1	NA	CASSPGEGNTEAFF	TGTGCCAGCTCCCCGGGAGAGGGAAACACTGAAGCTTTCTTT
TRBV4-2	NA	TRBJ1-5	NA	CASSQEGRYQPQHF	TGTGCCAGCAGCCAAGAAGGGAGGTACCAGCCCCAGCATTTT
TRBV20-1	NA	TRBJ2-7	TRBD2	CSASSRETGEQYF	TGCAGTGCTAGTTCGCGGGAGACGGGCGAGCAGTACTTC
TRBV18	once	TRBJ2-1	TRBD2	CASSPKITGGLFDEQFF	TGTGCCAGCTCACCAAAAATTACGGGGGGGCTATTCGATGAGCAGTTCTTC
TRBV7-2	NA	TRBJ1-4	TRBD1	CASSFGTGAGKLFF	TGTGCCAGCAGCTTCGGGACAGGGGCTGGCAAACTGTTTTTT
TRBV9	NA	TRBJ2-1	TRBD2	CASSFSGTMGYNEQFF	TGTGCCAGCAGCTTTAGCGGGACTATGGGTTACAATGAGCAGTTCTTC
TRBV18	NA	TRBJ1-1	NA	CASSPARENTEAFF	TGTGCCAGCTCACCCGCGCGCGAGAACACTGAAGCTTTCTTT
TRBV19	NA	TRBJ1-5	TRBD1	CASIRGQGENQPQHF	TGTGCCAGTATCCGGGGACAGGGGGAAAATCAGCCCCAGCATTTT
TRBV20-1	NA	TRBJ1-2	NA	CSARAPEGYTF	TGCAGTGCTAGAGCTCCTGAGGGCTACACCTTC
TRBV5-1	NA	TRBJ2-1	NA	CASSLLREQYNEQFF	TGCGCCAGCAGCTTGTTGCGGGAACAGTACAATGAGCAGTTCTTC
TRBV19	NA	TRBJ2-1	TRBD2	CASSTWVAGLYGEQFF	TGTGCCAGTAGTACCTGGGTAGCGGGGCTCTACGGTGAGCAGTTCTTC
TRBV30	NA	TRBJ2-5	TRBD2	CAVTRLAEETQYF	TGTGCCGTGACGAGACTAGCGGAAGAGACCCAGTACTTC
TRBV3-1/TRBV3-2	NA	TRBJ2-2	TRBD1	CASSQDYQGALAGELFF	TGTGCCAGCAGCCAAGATTACCAGGGGGCGTTAGCCGGGGAGCTGTTTTTT
TRBV27	NA	TRBJ1-2	TRBD1	CATKPGQGKGGYTF	TGTGCCACTAAGCCGGGACAGGGAAAGGGTGGCTACACCTTC
TRBV5-1	NA	TRBJ2-3	TRBD2	CASSLALAASTDTQYF	TGCGCCAGCAGCTTGGCCCTAGCGGCGAGCACAGATACGCAGTATTTT
TRBV7-2	few	TRBJ1-2	NA	CASSLASGNGYTF	TGTGCCAGCAGCTTAGCGAGCGGTAATGGCTACACCTTC
TRBV2	once	TRBJ1-2	NA	CASSTRQALDGYTF	TGTGCCAGCAGTACTAGACAGGCCTTAGACGGCTACACCTTC
TRBV27	few	TRBJ2-7	NA	CASSPGGAPGHYYF	TGTGCCAGCAGTCCCGGGGGTGCGCCTGGCCACTACTACTTC
TRBV5-1	NA	TRBJ2-5	TRBD1	CASSPAGGETQYF	TGCGCCAGCAGCCCGGCAGGGGGAGAGACCCAGTACTTC
TRBV28	NA	TRBJ2-2	NA	CASSSESGITGELFF	TGTGCCAGCAGCTCTGAGTCCGGGATTACCGGGGAGCTGTTTTTT
TRBV5-5	NA	TRBJ1-6	TRBD1	CASSLGGQGKGSPLHF	TGTGCCAGCAGCTTGGGGGGACAGGGAAAGGGTTCACCCCTCCACTTT
TRBV9	NA	TRBJ2-7	NA	CASSGVGGEQYF	TGTGCCAGCAGCGGTGTGGGGGGCGAGCAGTACTTC